This T cell receptor (beta chain) derives from a study of cytomegalovirus exposure and HLA in healthy donors. Study-level points and caveats: Rare TCR sequences predominated, though certain public TCRs were found in many donors. TCR beta chains numbering roughly 150 were designated cytomegalovirus-associated. Cytomegalovirus status was reportedly diagnosed by the classifier with high specificity and sensitivity.

Concerning this clone: No antigen is known for it.

Sequencing was performed with immunoSEQ multiplex PCR; in TCRdb, only in-frame clones are kept and a portion is missing. The sample contains more than 140,000 clones, 85% to 90% of which appear only once. Germline CDR1 is SQVTM and CDR2 is ANQGSEA. The CDR3 extends over 14 amino acids. Losses at the gene ends were 7 bases for V and 1 base for J; bases not matched to a gene: 5. The specimen sequenced was PBMCs. This clonotype originated in a woman between 18 and 29 years old in good health and CMV-seropositive. This sequence joins TRBV29-1 and TRBJ2-1; 9 bases are a match to TRBD1. CDR3 region: CSGRQGGSYNEQFF. CDR3 nucleotide sequence: TGCAGCGGTAGACAGGGGGGGTCCTACAATGAGCAGTTCTTC.